This TCR beta chain was sequenced in a study of blood T cell repertoires in COVID-19. CDR3 length: 15 amino acids. Germline V gene lookup returns CDR1 SGHVS and CDR2 FNYEAQ. V shed 3 bases and J 7 bases; nucleotides not matched to a gene: 10. The protocol was immunoSEQ multiplex PCR, while the TCRdb copy is restricted to in-frame clones and leaves out a portion. The sample lists 90,000 to 120,000 clones, around 88% occurring once. The chain links TRBV7-6 to TRBJ2-5; 8 positions agree with TRBD2. This clonotype was sampled from a middle-aged man with active or convalescent COVID-19. Material: peripheral blood. CDR3 sequence: CASSFGLARRGTQYF. CDR3 bases: TGTGCCAGCAGCTTCGGACTAGCCCGAAGGGGGACCCAGTACTTC.